This T cell receptor (beta chain) was documented in a study of blood T cell repertoires in COVID-19. In the study overall: Sample material is recorded as cDNA or gDNA derived from T cells, B-cell-depleted T cells, or PBMCs.

V was clipped by 4 bases and J by 4 bases; unmatched bases: 6. Germline CDR1 and CDR2: LNHDA and SQIVND (reference sequence). The CDR3 has 16 residues. Methods used by the authors: Estimation of nucleated cell counts was performed using reference gene primer amplification. Assay: immunoSEQ multiplex PCR; the TCRdb copy retains only in-frame clones and omits some. V and J calls and clone size are as listed in that table; D and trimming were resolved from the DNA. The data hold fewer than 250,000 clones, with approximately 91% observed a single time. V is TRBV19 and J is TRBJ2-7; 14 bases are shared with TRBD2. The material sequenced was peripheral blood. The TCR was taken from a middle-aged man with acute or convalescent COVID-19. The CDR3 DNA sequence: TGTGCCAGTAGTAGGGGACTAGCGGGGGCACCTTACGAGCAGTACTTC. It translates to CASSRGLAGAPYEQYF.